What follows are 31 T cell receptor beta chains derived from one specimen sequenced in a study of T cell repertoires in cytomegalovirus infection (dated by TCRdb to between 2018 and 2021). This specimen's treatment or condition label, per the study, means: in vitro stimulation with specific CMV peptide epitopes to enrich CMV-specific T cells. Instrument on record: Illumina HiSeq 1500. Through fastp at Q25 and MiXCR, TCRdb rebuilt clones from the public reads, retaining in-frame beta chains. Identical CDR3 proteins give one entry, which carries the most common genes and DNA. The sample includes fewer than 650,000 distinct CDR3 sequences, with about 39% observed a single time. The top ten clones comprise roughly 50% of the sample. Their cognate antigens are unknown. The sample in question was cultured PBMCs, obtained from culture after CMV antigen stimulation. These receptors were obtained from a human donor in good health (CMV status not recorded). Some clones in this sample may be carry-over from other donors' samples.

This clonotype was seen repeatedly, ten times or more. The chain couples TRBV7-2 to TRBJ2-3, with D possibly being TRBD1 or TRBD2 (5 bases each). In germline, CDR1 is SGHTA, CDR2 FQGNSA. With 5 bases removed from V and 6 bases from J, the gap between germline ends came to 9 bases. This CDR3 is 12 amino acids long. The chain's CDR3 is CASSPWGDTQYF. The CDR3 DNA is TGTGCCAGCAGCCCCTGGGGGGATACGCAGTATTTT.

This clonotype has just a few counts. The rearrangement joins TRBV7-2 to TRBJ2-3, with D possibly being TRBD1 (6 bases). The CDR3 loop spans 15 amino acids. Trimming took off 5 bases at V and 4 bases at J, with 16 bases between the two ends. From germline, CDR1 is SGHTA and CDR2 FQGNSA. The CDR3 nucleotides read TGTGCCAGCAGCCCCCAGAGGGGGATCGCAGATACGCAGTATTTT. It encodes CASSPQRGIADTQYF.

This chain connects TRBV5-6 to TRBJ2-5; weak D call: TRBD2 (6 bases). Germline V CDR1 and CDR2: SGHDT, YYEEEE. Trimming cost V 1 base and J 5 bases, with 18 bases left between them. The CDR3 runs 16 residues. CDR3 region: CASSLSLGTAGETQYF. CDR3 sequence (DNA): TGTGCCAGCAGCTTGTCACTTGGTACGGCGGGGGAGACCCAGTACTTC. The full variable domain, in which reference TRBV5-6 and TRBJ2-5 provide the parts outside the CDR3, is DAGVTQSPTHLIKTRGQQVTLRCSPKSGHDTVSWYQQALGQGPQFIFQYYEEEERQRGNFPDRFSGHQFPNYSSELNVNALLLGDSALYLCASSLSLGTAGETQYFGPGTRLLVL.

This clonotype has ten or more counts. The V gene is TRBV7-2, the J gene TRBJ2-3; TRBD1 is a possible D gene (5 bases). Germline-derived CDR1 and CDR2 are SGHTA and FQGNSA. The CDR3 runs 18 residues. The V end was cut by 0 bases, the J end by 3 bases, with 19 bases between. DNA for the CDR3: TGTGCCAGCAGCTTAGCCCCCGTAGGCAGGGAAGGTACAGATACGCAGTATTTT. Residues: CASSLAPVGREGTDTQYF. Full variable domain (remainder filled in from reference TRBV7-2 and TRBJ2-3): GAGVSQSPSNKVTEKGKDVELRCDPISGHTALYWYRQSLGQGLEFLIYFQGNSAPDKSGLPSDRFSAERTGGSVSTLTIQRTQQEDSAVYLCASSLAPVGREGTDTQYFGPGTRLTVL.

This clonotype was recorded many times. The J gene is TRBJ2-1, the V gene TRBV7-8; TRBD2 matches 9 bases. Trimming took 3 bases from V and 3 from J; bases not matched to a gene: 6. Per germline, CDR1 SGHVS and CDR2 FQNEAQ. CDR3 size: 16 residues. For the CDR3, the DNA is TGTGCCAGCAGCTTCAGCGGGAGGTATAACTACAATGAGCAGTTCTTC. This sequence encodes CASSFSGRYNYNEQFF.

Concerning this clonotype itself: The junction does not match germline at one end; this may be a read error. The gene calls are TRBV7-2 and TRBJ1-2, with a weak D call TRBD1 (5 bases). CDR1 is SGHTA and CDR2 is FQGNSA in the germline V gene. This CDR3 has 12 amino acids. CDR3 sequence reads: CAGSPPRGGYTF. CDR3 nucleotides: TGTGCCGGCAGCCCACCGAGGGGTGGCTACACCTTC.

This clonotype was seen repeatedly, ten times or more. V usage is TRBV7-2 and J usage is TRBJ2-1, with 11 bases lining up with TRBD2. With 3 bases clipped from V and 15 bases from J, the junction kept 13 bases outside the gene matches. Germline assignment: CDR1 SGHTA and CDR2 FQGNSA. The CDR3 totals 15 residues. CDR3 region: CASSFLLAGGRRRFF. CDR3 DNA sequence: TGTGCCAGCAGCTTTCTTCTAGCGGGGGGCCGACGGAGGTTCTTC.

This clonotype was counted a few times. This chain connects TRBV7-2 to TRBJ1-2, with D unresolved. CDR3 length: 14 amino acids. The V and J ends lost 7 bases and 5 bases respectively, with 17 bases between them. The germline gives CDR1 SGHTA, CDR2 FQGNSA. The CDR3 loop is CASTPTIQTYGYTF. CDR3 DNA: TGTGCCAGCACCCCAACTATCCAAACTTATGGCTACACCTTC.

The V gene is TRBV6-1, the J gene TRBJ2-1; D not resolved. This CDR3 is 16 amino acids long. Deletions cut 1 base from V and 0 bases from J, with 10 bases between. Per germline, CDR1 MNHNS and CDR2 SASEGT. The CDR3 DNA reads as TGTGCCAGCAGTGAAGGTTCTGGGTTCTCCTACAATGAGCAGTTCTTC. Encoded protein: CASSEGSGFSYNEQFF.

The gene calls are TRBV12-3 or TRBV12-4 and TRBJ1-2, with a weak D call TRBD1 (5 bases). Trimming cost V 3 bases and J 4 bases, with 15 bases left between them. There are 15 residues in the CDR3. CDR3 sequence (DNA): TGTGCCAGCAGTTTCTCGGCAGGGTGGGTCTATGGCTACACCTTC. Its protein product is CASSFSAGWVYGYTF.

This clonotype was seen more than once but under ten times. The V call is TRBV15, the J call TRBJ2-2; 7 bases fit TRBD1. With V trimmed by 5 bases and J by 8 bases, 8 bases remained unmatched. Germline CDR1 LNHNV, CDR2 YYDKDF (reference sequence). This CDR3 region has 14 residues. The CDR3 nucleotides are TGTGCCACCAGCCCGGACAGGCAGAGGGGGGAGCTGTTTTTT. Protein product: CATSPDRQRGELFF.

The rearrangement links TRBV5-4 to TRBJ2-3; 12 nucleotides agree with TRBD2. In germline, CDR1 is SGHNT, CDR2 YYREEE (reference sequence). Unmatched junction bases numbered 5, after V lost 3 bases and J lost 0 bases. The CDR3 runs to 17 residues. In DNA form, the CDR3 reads TGTGCCAGCAGCTCAGGGACTAGCGGGCAAAGCACAGATACGCAGTATTTT. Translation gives CASSSGTSGQSTDTQYF.

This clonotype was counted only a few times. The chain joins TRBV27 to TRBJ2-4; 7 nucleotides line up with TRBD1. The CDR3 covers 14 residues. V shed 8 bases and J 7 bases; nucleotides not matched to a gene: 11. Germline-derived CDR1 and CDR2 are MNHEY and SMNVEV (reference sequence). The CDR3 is CASGELGGANIQYF. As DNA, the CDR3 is TGTGCCAGCGGCGAACTAGGGGGCGCGAACATTCAGTACTTC.

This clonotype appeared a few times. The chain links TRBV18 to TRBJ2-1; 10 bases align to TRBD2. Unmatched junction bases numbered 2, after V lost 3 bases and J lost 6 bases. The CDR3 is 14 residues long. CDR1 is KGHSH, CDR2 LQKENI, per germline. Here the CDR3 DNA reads TGTGCCAGCTCACCTCTAGCGGGGGTCAATGAGCAGTTCTTC. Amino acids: CASSPLAGVNEQFF.

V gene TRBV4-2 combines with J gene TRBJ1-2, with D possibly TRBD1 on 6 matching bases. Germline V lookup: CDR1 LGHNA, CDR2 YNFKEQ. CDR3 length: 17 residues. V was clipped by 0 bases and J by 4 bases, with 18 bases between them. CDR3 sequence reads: CASSQDPGTQGRYGYTF. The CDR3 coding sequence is TGTGCCAGCAGCCAAGATCCGGGCACACAGGGTCGCTATGGCTACACCTTC.

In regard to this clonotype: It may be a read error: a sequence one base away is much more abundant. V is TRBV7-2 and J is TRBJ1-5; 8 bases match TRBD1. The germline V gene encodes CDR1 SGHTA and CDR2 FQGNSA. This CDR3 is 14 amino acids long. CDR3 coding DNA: TGTGCCAACAGCCAGGACAGGGAGTATCAGCCCCAGCATTTT. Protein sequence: CANSQDREYQPQHF.

CDR3 protein: CASSLYPSGALPEAFF. The CDR3 DNA reads as TGTGCCAGCAGCTTATATCCGTCGGGGGCGCTTCCTGAAGCTTTCTTT. This chain joins TRBV7-2 and TRBJ1-1; a possible D gene is TRBD1 (6 bases). The ends were cut back, 2 bases at V and 6 bases at J, with 19 bases in the middle. The CDR3 length is 16 residues. The germline V gene has CDR1 SGHTA and CDR2 FQGNSA.

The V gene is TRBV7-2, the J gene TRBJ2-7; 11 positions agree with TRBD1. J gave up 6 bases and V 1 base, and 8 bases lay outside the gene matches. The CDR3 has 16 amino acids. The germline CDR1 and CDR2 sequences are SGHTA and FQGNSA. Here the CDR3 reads CASSLGWGTGGVEQYF. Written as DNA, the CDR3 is TGTGCCAGCAGCTTAGGGTGGGGGACAGGGGGGGTCGAGCAGTACTTC.

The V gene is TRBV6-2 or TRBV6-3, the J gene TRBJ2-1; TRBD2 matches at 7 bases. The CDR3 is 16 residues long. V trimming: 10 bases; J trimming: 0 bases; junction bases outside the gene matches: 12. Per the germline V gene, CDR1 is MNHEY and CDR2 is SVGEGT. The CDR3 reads CATRLYGGSSYNEQFF. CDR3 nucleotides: TGTGCCACCCGCCTTTACGGGGGGAGCTCCTACAATGAGCAGTTCTTC.

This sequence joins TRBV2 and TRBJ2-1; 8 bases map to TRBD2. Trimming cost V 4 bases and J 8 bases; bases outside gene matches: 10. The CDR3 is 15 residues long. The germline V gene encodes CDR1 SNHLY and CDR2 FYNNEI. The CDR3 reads CASSGSGSLGDEQFF. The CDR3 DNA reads TGTGCCAGCAGTGGAAGCGGGAGCCTCGGAGATGAGCAGTTCTTC.

CDR3 sequence (DNA): TGTGCCTGGAATTGGGGGGGGAATGAAAAACTGTTTTTT. Translated: CAWNWGGNEKLFF. The chain carries TRBV30 and TRBJ1-4, with a tentative D call TRBD1 (5 bases). The CDR3 extends over 13 amino acids. Germline V lookup: CDR1 GTSNPN, CDR2 SVGIG (reference sequence). Trimming took off 4 bases at V and 5 bases at J, with 11 bases between the two ends.

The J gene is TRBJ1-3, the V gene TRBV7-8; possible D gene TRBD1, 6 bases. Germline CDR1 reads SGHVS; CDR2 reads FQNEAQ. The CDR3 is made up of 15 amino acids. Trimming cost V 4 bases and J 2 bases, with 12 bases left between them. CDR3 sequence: CASSYRDTTGNTIYF. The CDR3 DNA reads TGTGCCAGCAGCTACCGGGACACAACTGGAAACACCATATATTTT.

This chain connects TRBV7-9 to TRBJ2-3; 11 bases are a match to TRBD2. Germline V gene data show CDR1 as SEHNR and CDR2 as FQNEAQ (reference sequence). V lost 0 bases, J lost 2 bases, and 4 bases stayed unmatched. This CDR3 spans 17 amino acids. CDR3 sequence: CASSLAGTSGPTDTQYF. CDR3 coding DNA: TGTGCCAGCAGCTTAGCGGGGACTAGCGGTCCCACAGATACGCAGTATTTT.

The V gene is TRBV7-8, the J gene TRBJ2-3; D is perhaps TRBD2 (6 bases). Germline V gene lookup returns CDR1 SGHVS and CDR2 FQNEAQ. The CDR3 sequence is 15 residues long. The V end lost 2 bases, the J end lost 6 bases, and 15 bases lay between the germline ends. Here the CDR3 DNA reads TGTGCCAGCAGCTTAATGGGAGGTAGGGTGGATACGCAGTATTTT. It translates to CASSLMGGRVDTQYF.

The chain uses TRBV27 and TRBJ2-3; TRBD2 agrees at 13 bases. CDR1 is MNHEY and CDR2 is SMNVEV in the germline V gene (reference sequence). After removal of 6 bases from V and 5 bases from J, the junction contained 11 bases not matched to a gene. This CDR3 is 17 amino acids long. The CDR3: CASSPRRLAGGRDTQYF. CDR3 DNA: TGTGCCAGCAGCCCGCGCCGACTAGCGGGAGGTAGAGATACGCAGTATTTT.

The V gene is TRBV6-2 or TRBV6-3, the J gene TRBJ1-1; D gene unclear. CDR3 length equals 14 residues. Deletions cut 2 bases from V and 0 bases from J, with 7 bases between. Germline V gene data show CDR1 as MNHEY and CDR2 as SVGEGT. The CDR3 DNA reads TGTGCCAGCAGTTACAGGCGGGTGAACACTGAAGCTTTCTTT. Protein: CASSYRRVNTEAFF.

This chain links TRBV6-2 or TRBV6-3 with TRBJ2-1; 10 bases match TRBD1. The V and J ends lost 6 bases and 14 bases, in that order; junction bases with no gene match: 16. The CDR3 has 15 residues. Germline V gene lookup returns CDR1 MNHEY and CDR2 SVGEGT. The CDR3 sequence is CASSRDRGRRSGEFF. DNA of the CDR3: TGTGCCAGCAGCCGGGACAGGGGTAGGCGGAGTGGGGAGTTCTTC.

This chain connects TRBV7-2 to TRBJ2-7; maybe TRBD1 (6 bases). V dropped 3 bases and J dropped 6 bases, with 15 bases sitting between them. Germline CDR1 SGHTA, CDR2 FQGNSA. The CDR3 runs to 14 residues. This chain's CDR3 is CASSFRLETGEQYF. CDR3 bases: TGTGCCAGCAGCTTTAGGTTGGAGACAGGCGAGCAGTACTTC. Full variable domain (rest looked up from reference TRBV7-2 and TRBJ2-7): GAGVSQSPSNKVTEKGKDVELRCDPISGHTALYWYRQSLGQGLEFLIYFQGNSAPDKSGLPSDRFSAERTGGSVSTLTIQRTQQEDSAVYLCASSFRLETGEQYFGPGTRLTVT.

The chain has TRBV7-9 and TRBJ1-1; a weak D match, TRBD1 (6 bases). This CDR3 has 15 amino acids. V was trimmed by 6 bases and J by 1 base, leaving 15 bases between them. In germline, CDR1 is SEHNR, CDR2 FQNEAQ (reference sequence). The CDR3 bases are TGTGCCAGCAGTCCCCCCGGGACAACGAACACTGAAGCTTTCTTT. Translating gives CASSPPGTTNTEAFF.

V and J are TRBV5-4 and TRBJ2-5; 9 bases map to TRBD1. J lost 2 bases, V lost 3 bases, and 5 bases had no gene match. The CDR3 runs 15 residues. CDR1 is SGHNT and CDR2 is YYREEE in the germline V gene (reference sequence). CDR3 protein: CASSSGTGRQETQYF. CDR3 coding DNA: TGTGCCAGCAGCTCTGGGACAGGGCGACAAGAGACCCAGTACTTC. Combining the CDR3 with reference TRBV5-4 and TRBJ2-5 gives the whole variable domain ETGVTQSPTHLIKTRGQQVTLRCSSQSGHNTVSWYQQALGQGPQFIFQYYREEENGRGNFPPRFSGLQFPNYSSELNVNALELDDSALYLCASSSGTGRQETQYFGPGTRLLVL.

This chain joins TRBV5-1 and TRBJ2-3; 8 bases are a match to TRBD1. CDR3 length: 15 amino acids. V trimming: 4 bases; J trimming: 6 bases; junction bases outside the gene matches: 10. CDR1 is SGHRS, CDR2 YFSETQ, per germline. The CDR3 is CASSPAGGALDTQYF. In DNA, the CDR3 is TGCGCCAGCAGCCCGGCAGGGGGCGCTTTGGATACGCAGTATTTT.